Below, 10 T cell receptor beta chains from the same sample are listed, as sequenced in a study of cytomegalovirus exposure and HLA in healthy donors. The PCR used 60 Vbeta and 13 Jbeta primers. Only in-frame clones appear in the TCRdb table, and some are missing; sequencing was by immunoSEQ multiplex PCR. Of 65,000 or so clones listed, around 73% are singletons. Sequences were obtained from PBMCs. Receptors originate from a girl aged 10 to 17 in good health and CMV-seropositive.

Of note for this clone: Because it lacks the conserved phenylalanine or tryptophan at the end, this CDR3 is likely a read error. Because the CDR3's place on the DNA is in doubt, the DNA is left out and the CDR3 is given as listed by TCRdb. The genes are TRBV21-1 and TRBJ1-1; TRBD1 is the table's D call, not checked against the DNA. TRBV21-1 is marked as a pseudogene. The CDR3 is 11 amino acids long, termini counted. CDR3 residues: CASSPHTGPRG.

The rearrangement uses TRBV7-2 and TRBJ1-2; TRBD1 is a possible D gene (6 bases). The germline CDR1 and CDR2 sequences are SGHTA and FQGNSA. Trimming took off 5 bases at V and 4 bases at J, with 11 bases between the two ends. The CDR3 is 13 residues long. This CDR3 reads CASSRGGTYGYTF. The CDR3 region has the DNA TGTGCCAGCAGCAGGGGGGGGACCTATGGCTACACCTTC.

This clone was observed a few times. CDR3 in amino acids: CAASQVLGNQPQHF. The CDR3 coding sequence is TGCGCCGCTAGCCAGGTACTGGGCAATCAGCCCCAGCATTTT. This chain connects TRBV4-1 to TRBJ1-5, with D hard to call. V dropped 11 bases and J dropped 2 bases, with 16 bases sitting between them. Per germline, CDR1 MGHRA and CDR2 YSYEKL. The CDR3 consists of 14 residues.

This clone has a handful of counts. The genes are TRBV6-5 and TRBJ1-1; 7 nucleotides agree with TRBD1. Germline-derived CDR1 and CDR2 are MNHEY and SVGAGI. The CDR3 extends over 14 amino acids. The trim removed 6 bases at V and 6 bases at J, leaving 10 bases unmatched. The CDR3 region is CASRGVGGLAEAFF. The CDR3 region has the DNA TGTGCCAGCAGAGGGGTAGGGGGCCTCGCTGAAGCTTTCTTT.

The chain uses TRBV29-1 and TRBJ2-1; no clear D. V was clipped by 4 bases and J by 0 bases, with 10 bases between them. The CDR3 is 14 amino acids. Germline lookup yields CDR1 SQVTM and CDR2 ANQGSEA. CDR3 bases: TGCAGCGTTGGGTATGCGAACTCCTACAATGAGCAGTTCTTC. Amino acids: CSVGYANSYNEQFF.

The chain couples TRBV10-2 to TRBJ2-5; the match to TRBD1 covers 7 bases. This CDR3 has 14 residues. Trimming cost V 4 bases and J 6 bases; bases outside gene matches: 8. Germline V lookup: CDR1 WSHSY, CDR2 SAAADI. CDR3 loop: CASSADRALKTQYF. CDR3 sequence (DNA): TGCGCCAGCAGTGCCGACAGGGCCCTGAAGACCCAGTACTTC.

For the CDR3, the DNA is TGTGCCTGGAGTAAACTCTACGAGCAGTACTTC. Encoded protein: CAWSKLYEQYF. The rearrangement joins TRBV30 to TRBJ2-7; D unclear. CDR1 is GTSNPN and CDR2 is SVGIG in the germline V gene (reference sequence). This CDR3 spans 11 amino acids. V lost 2 bases and J lost 3, with 5 bases in between.

The chain couples TRBV19 to TRBJ1-2; D might be TRBD1 (5 bases). The CDR3 is 14 amino acids. Between the trimmed V and J ends, which lost 6 bases and 4 bases, there was a span of 15 bases. CDR1 is LNHDA and CDR2 is SQIVND in the germline V gene (reference sequence). The CDR3 spells CASRSRGPPYGYTF. The CDR3 coding sequence is TGTGCCAGTAGATCTAGGGGCCCTCCCTATGGCTACACCTTC. Filled out from reference TRBV19 and TRBJ1-2, the complete variable domain reads DGGITQSPKYLFRKEGQNVTLSCEQNLNHDAMYWYRQDPGQGLRLIYYSQIVNDFQKGDIAEGYSVSREKKESFPLTVTSAQKNPTAFYLCASRSRGPPYGYTFGSGTRLTVV.

V and J are TRBV6-4 and TRBJ2-7, with 10 bases aligning to TRBD2. This CDR3 has 13 residues. The germline CDR1 and CDR2 sequences are MRHNA and SNTAGT. V lost 6 bases and J lost 4; bases outside the gene matches: 3. This CDR3 is CASSQTSGYEQYF. Here the CDR3 DNA reads TGTGCCAGCAGCCAGACTAGCGGGTACGAGCAGTACTTC.

This clone was counted once. This chain connects TRBV5-1 to TRBJ1-2; D gene unclear. Germline V CDR1 and CDR2: SGHRS, YFSETQ. The CDR3 is made up of 15 amino acids. Trimming removed 1 base at V and 7 bases at J, with 17 bases between. This CDR3 reads CASSLSGVREGGYTF. For the CDR3, the DNA is TGCGCCAGCAGCTTGTCCGGGGTTCGGGAAGGTGGCTACACCTTC. Complete variable domain (other parts from reference TRBV5-1 and TRBJ1-2): KAGVTQTPRYLIKTRGQQVTLSCSPISGHRSVSWYQQTPGQGLQFLFEYFSETQRNKGNFPGRFSGRQFSNSRSEMNVSTLELGDSALYLCASSLSGVREGGYTFGSGTRLTVV.